These 30 T cell receptor beta chains originate from one sample sequenced in a study of T-cell reconstitution after alpha-beta-depleted transplantation in children. Using unique molecular identifiers, the investigators prepared the TCRbeta library. Using its own MiXCR run on the PCR reads, TCRdb lists one record per CDR3 protein. This sample has roughly 490,000 distinct CDR3 sequences, with about an eighth found just once. The sequencing here drew on PBMCs, mostly from graft donor cells, taken 180 days after TCRalphabeta/CD19-depleted stem cell transplant. These TCRs come from a female patient under 10 years old who had a stem cell transplant for aplastic anemia, so the T cells may come from the graft donor.

The chain uses TRBV28 and TRBJ1-5, with TRBD1 identical over 9 bases. Germline V gene lookup returns CDR1 MDHEN and CDR2 SYDVKM. Trimming cost V 5 bases and J 4 bases; bases outside gene matches: 6. The CDR3 totals 15 residues. CDR3 protein: CASSQGDRDNQPQHF. The CDR3 DNA sequence: TGTGCCAGCAGTCAAGGGGACAGGGATAATCAGCCCCAGCATTTT.

V and J are TRBV6-5 and TRBJ1-2; D uncertain. CDR1 MNHEY and CDR2 SVGAGI come from the germline V gene. Trimming pared 4 bases from V and 4 bases from J, leaving 7 bases between. There are 12 residues in the CDR3. The CDR3 coding sequence is TGTGCCAGCAGTTCTACCGTCTATGGCTACACCTTC. As protein: CASSSTVYGYTF.

This chain joins TRBV5-6 and TRBJ1-1; TRBD1 might be the D (6 bases). Per germline, CDR1 SGHDT and CDR2 YYEEEE. This CDR3 has 17 residues. V lost 0 bases and J 3 bases, leaving 18 bases between the germline ends. The CDR3 loop reads CASSLGSGVLGDTEAFF. For the CDR3, the DNA is TGTGCCAGCAGCTTGGGGTCAGGGGTTTTGGGGGACACTGAAGCTTTCTTT.

This clonotype was seen many times. The chain couples TRBV29-1 to TRBJ1-5; 10 bases fit TRBD1. Trimming took 5 bases from V and 2 from J; bases not matched to a gene: 3. This CDR3 region has 14 residues. Germline V gene data show CDR1 as SQVTM and CDR2 as ANQGSEA. The CDR3 DNA is TGCAGCGTTACCGGGACAGGGGGCAATCAGCCCCAGCATTTT. Translation: CSVTGTGGNQPQHF. Full variable domain (rest looked up from reference TRBV29-1 and TRBJ1-5): SAVISQKPSRDICQRGTSLTIQCQVDSQVTMMFWYRQQPGQSLTLIATANQGSEATYESGFVIDKFPISRPNLTFSTLTVSNMSPEDSSIYLCSVTGTGGNQPQHFGDGTRLSIL.

The CDR3 sequence: CASSLEGPAAGGRPYNEQFF. CDR3 DNA sequence: TGTGCCAGCAGCTTAGAGGGTCCGGCGGCGGGAGGGCGCCCCTACAATGAGCAGTTCTTC. The rearrangement uses TRBV11-1 and TRBJ2-1; 9 nucleotides match TRBD2. Trimming at V came to 1 base and at J to 2 bases, leaving 15 bases not matched to a gene. The CDR3 sequence is 20 residues long. Germline-derived CDR1 and CDR2 are SGHAT and FQDESV (reference sequence).

The chain couples TRBV5-1 to TRBJ2-2, with TRBD2 matching over 7 bases. V was clipped by 4 bases and J by 6 bases; unmatched bases: 3. CDR1 SGHRS and CDR2 YFSETQ come from the germline V gene. The CDR3 has 13 amino acids. The CDR3 DNA reads TGCGCCAGCAGCAACCGGGGGGCCGGGGAGCTGTTTTTT. It is translated as CASSNRGAGELFF.

This clonotype was counted between two and nine times. The gene calls are TRBV12-3 or TRBV12-4 and TRBJ1-6; no definite D call. This CDR3 region has 13 residues. The ends were cut back, 3 bases at V and 7 bases at J, with 7 bases in the middle. CDR3 bases: TGTGCCAGCAGTTTTGACGGGAATTCACCCCTCCACTTT. Its protein is CASSFDGNSPLHF.

The table lists this clonotype with a few counts. The rearrangement links TRBV11-2 to TRBJ2-7; 8 bases are shared with TRBD1. J was trimmed by 9 bases and V by 4 bases; bases with no gene match: 11. CDR1 and CDR2 from the germline V gene are SGHAT and FQNNGV. This CDR3 is 14 amino acids long. The CDR3 spells CASSSRTGNFAQYF. The DNA of the CDR3 is TGTGCCAGCAGCTCCCGGACAGGGAACTTCGCGCAGTACTTC.

This clonotype was seen a handful of times. V is TRBV18 and J is TRBJ1-1; D remains unclear. With 1 base removed from V and 6 bases from J, the gap between germline ends came to 12 bases. Looked up from germline, CDR1 is KGHSH and CDR2 is LQKENI. The CDR3 spans 14 residues. The CDR3 loop is CASSPQERASEAFF. In nucleotides, the CDR3 is TGTGCCAGCTCACCACAGGAACGGGCCTCTGAAGCTTTCTTT.

This clonotype was seen at least ten times. This chain joins TRBV29-1 and TRBJ2-7, with 8 nucleotides matching TRBD1. Germline V gene sequence: CDR1 SQVTM, CDR2 ANQGSEA. The CDR3 runs to 14 residues. The V segment lost 1 base and the J segment 0 bases; nucleotides outside the gene matches: 2. CDR3 residues: CSVEGDRSSYEQYF. CDR3 coding DNA: TGCAGCGTTGAAGGGGACAGGAGCTCCTACGAGCAGTACTTC.

A remark on this clonotype: Since a much larger clone is just one base distant, this may be a read error. The chain links TRBV20-1 to TRBJ2-7; D is ambiguous. The CDR3 extends over 14 amino acids. V lost 3 bases and J lost 0, with 12 bases in between. Per the germline V gene, CDR1 is DFQATT and CDR2 is SNEGSKA (reference sequence). CDR3: CSARREASSYEQYF. In nucleotides, the CDR3 is TGCAGTGCTAGGCGAGAGGCGAGCTCCTACGAGCAGTACTTC.

The V call is TRBV6-2 or TRBV6-3, the J call TRBJ2-7, with 10 nucleotides matching TRBD1. Germline V gene data show CDR1 as MNHEY and CDR2 as SVGEGT. J lost 2 bases, V lost 8 bases, and 15 bases had no gene match. The CDR3 runs 17 residues. The CDR3 loop is CASGAKHRDRGTYEQYV. Here the CDR3 DNA reads TGTGCCAGCGGGGCTAAACACCGGGACAGGGGAACCTACGAGCAGTACGTC.

This clonotype was recorded a few times. The rearrangement links TRBV7-9 to TRBJ2-5; D remains ambiguous. The CDR3 runs to 12 residues. The V end was cut by 4 bases, the J end by 7 bases, with 10 bases between. CDR1 is SEHNR and CDR2 is FQNEAQ in the germline V gene (reference sequence). The CDR3 loop reads CASSSISGTQYF. As DNA, the CDR3 is TGTGCCAGCAGCTCAATTTCGGGGACCCAGTACTTC.

V gene TRBV28 combines with J gene TRBJ2-7, with TRBD2 identical over 13 bases. CDR3 length equals 14 residues. Losses at the gene ends were 6 bases for V and 3 bases for J; bases not matched to a gene: 2. The V gene's germline CDR1 is MDHEN and CDR2 SYDVKM. The CDR3 DNA reads TGTGCCAGCAGCGGGACTAGCGGGATCTACGAGCAGTACTTC. Translating gives CASSGTSGIYEQYF.

Note on this clonotype: The junction departs from germline at one end; a sequencing error may be responsible. V and J are TRBV7-2 and TRBJ1-5; D call uncertain. Looked up from germline, CDR1 is SGHTA and CDR2 is FQGNSA. This CDR3 is 15 amino acids long. CDR3 protein: CASSLGGHSNQPRHF. CDR3 DNA: TGTGCCAGCAGCTTAGGGGGTCATAGCAATCAGCCCCGGCATTTT. The whole variable domain, remainder taken from reference TRBV7-2 and TRBJ1-5, is GAGVSQSPSNKVTEKGKDVELRCDPISGHTALYWYRQSLGQGLEFLIYFQGNSAPDKSGLPSDRFSAERTGGSVSTLTIQRTQQEDSAVYLCASSLGGHSNQPRHFGDGTRLSIL.

Notes on this clonotype: No conserved phenylalanine or tryptophan ends this CDR3, so it is likely a read error. The chain has TRBV18 and TRBJ1-1, with D possibly being TRBD1 (5 bases). Germline CDR1 is KGHSH and CDR2 is LQKENI. The CDR3 totals 14 residues. Deletions cut 2 bases from V and 7 bases from J, with 14 bases between. The CDR3 spells CASSPLLTGGEAFY. DNA of the CDR3: TGTGCCAGCTCACCATTACTTACAGGAGGTGAAGCTTTCTAT.

Ten or more counts support this clonotype. The V call is TRBV14, the J call TRBJ2-1; D is undetermined. Germline V gene data show CDR1 as SGHDN and CDR2 as FVKESK. The CDR3 is made up of 12 amino acids. Between the trimmed V and J ends, which lost 3 bases and 3 bases, there was a span of 3 bases. The CDR3 here is CASSHIYNEQFF. The CDR3 DNA sequence: TGTGCCAGCAGCCACATCTACAATGAGCAGTTCTTC.

This clonotype appeared a single time. The chain employs TRBV11-1 and TRBJ1-5, with 7 bases identical to TRBD1. CDR1 is SGHAT, CDR2 FQDESV, per germline (reference sequence). Unmatched junction bases numbered 5, after V lost 6 bases and J lost 6 bases. This CDR3 contains 13 residues. The chain's CDR3 is CASRRGPGQPQHF. CDR3 DNA sequence: TGTGCCAGCAGGAGGGGGCCTGGTCAGCCCCAGCATTTT.

Only a few counts were recorded for this clonotype. CDR3 residues: CSATPAGGGETQYF. The CDR3 DNA reads TGCAGTGCCACCCCAGCGGGCGGGGGGGAGACCCAGTACTTC. V and J are TRBV20-1 and TRBJ2-5; 8 bases agree with TRBD2. The CDR3 runs to 14 residues. V lost 6 bases to trimming and J lost 5 bases; unmatched junction nucleotides: 11. The germline V gene encodes CDR1 DFQATT and CDR2 SNEGSKA (reference sequence).

Concerning this clonotype: A much larger clone is a single base away; this may be a read error. V gene TRBV29-1 combines with J gene TRBJ2-1, with a possible D match to TRBD1 (5 bases). CDR3 size: 12 residues. Per the germline V gene, CDR1 is SQVTM and CDR2 is ANQGSEA. V lost 4 bases and J 7 bases, leaving 11 bases between the germline ends. The CDR3 reads CSVAVTGNEQFF. DNA for the CDR3: TGCAGCGTTGCAGTAACAGGAAATGAGCAGTTCTTC.

A few counts support this clonotype. The rearrangement uses TRBV6-2 or TRBV6-3 and TRBJ2-1; TRBD2 aligns across 12 bases. Germline V gene data show CDR1 as MNHEY and CDR2 as SVGEGT. V shed 2 bases, J shed 6 bases, and the junction held 17 bases outside the gene matches. The CDR3 runs to 20 residues. CDR3 protein: CASSYLGWTSGIPLPNEQFF. In nucleotides, the CDR3 is TGTGCCAGCAGTTACCTCGGCTGGACTAGCGGGATTCCCCTCCCCAATGAGCAGTTCTTC.

This clonotype has more than one count but fewer than ten. The rearrangement joins TRBV3-1 to TRBJ2-1; no firm D call. The ends were cut back, 2 bases at V and 9 bases at J, with 8 bases in the middle. This CDR3 comprises 12 residues. Germline CDR1 and CDR2: LGHDT and YNNKEL (reference sequence). This CDR3 is CASSQLAAEQFF. As DNA, the CDR3 is TGTGCCAGCAGCCAACTGGCAGCTGAGCAGTTCTTC.

There are a few counts of this clonotype. V usage is TRBV29-1 and J usage is TRBJ2-3; weak D call: TRBD1 (5 bases). V shed 1 base and J shed 5 bases, with 16 bases lying between them. The CDR3 runs to 15 residues. Germline loops: CDR1 SQVTM, CDR2 ANQGSEA. In DNA, the CDR3 is TGCAGCGTTGAAGGGGGCCCATTCCGTCGAGATACGCAGTATTTT. It codes for CSVEGGPFRRDTQYF.

V and J are TRBV19 and TRBJ2-7, with D hard to call. Per germline, CDR1 LNHDA and CDR2 SQIVND (reference sequence). This CDR3 comprises 15 residues. V was pared by 2 bases and J by 3 bases, with 14 bases between. CDR3 bases: TGTGCCAGTAGTATAACGTCCCTCGAAGGCTACGAGCAGTACTTC. Residues: CASSITSLEGYEQYF.

As to this clonotype: Possible read error: a much larger clone is one base away. The missing conserved phenylalanine or tryptophan at the end of this CDR3 makes a read error likely. The rearrangement uses TRBV5-1 and TRBJ2-7; TRBD1 is a possible D gene (6 bases). Germline V CDR1 and CDR2: SGHRS, YFSETQ. This CDR3 has 14 residues. V was shortened by 4 bases and J by 1 base, with 12 bases between the two germline ends. CDR3 region: CASSPGHSSYEQYL. CDR3 bases: TGCGCCAGCAGCCCGGGACATAGTTCCTACGAGCAGTACTTG.

Only a few counts were recorded for this clonotype. The rearrangement joins TRBV7-2 to TRBJ1-1, with a tentative D call TRBD1 (5 bases). Trimming shortened V by 5 bases and J by 10 bases, and 17 bases separated the two germline ends. CDR1 is SGHTA, CDR2 FQGNSA, per germline. CDR3 length: 13 amino acids. CDR3 nucleotides: TGTGCCAGCAGCCCCGAGACGGGGCGGGCAGCTTTCTTT. It yields the protein CASSPETGRAAFF.

This clonotype was seen more than once but under ten times. The J gene is TRBJ2-3, the V gene TRBV20-1; no reliable D call. Trimming removed 6 bases from V and 4 bases from J, with 20 bases in between. This CDR3 is 15 amino acids long. CDR1 and CDR2 from the germline V gene are DFQATT and SNEGSKA (reference sequence). The CDR3 region has the DNA TGCAGTGCAACAGACCGGCTGGACCCCTCAGATACGCAGTATTTT. Translation gives CSATDRLDPSDTQYF.

The chain employs TRBV12-3 or TRBV12-4 and TRBJ2-7; TRBD1 aligns across 7 bases. CDR3 length: 14 residues. After removal of 5 bases from V and 2 bases from J, the junction contained 6 bases not matched to a gene. The CDR3 DNA follows: TGTGCCAGCAGTCTCGGACAGGCCGCCTACGAGCAGTACTTC. This encodes CASSLGQAAYEQYF.

There are a few counts of this clonotype. The chain links TRBV6-1 to TRBJ2-5; 12 bases are a match to TRBD2. Germline V lookup: CDR1 MNHNS, CDR2 SASEGT. The CDR3 extends over 16 amino acids. V trimming: 6 bases; J trimming: 4 bases; junction bases outside the gene matches: 9. The CDR3 DNA reads TGTGCCAGCAGGTTTACCTCTAGCGGGAGGGTAGAGACCCAGTACTTC. It specifies CASRFTSSGRVETQYF.

This clonotype turned up a few times. The CDR3 spells CASSLTGLPEQYF. The CDR3 DNA sequence: TGTGCCAGCAGTTTGACGGGACTTCCCGAGCAGTACTTC. The chain uses TRBV27 and TRBJ2-7; a weak D match, TRBD2 (6 bases). CDR1 is MNHEY and CDR2 is SMNVEV in the germline V gene (reference sequence). Trimming took off 3 bases at V and 6 bases at J, with 12 bases between the two ends. This CDR3 is built from 13 residues.